These 29 T cell receptor beta chains originate from one sample sequenced in a study of T-cell memory formation after mild COVID-19. TCRdb independently ran MiXCR on the 5' RACE reads; one entry per CDR3 protein. The sample carries hundreds of thousands of distinct CDR3 sequences, 15% to 20% recorded once. Sequencing was carried out using PBMCs or a T cell subset sorted from them (not recorded which). These receptors all stem from a man younger than 30 who had mild COVID-19 (a few samples of this study predate the infection). Cell type and time point are not known.

The chain carries TRBV3-1 and TRBJ1-3; D gene ambiguous. Germline lookup yields CDR1 LGHDT and CDR2 YNNKEL (reference sequence). The V gene lost 0 bases and the J gene lost 0 bases, with 18 bases spanning the gap. This CDR3 is built from 19 residues. This CDR3 is CASSQDYGSDASSGNTIYF. The DNA for the CDR3 is TGTGCCAGCAGCCAAGACTATGGCTCGGACGCCAGCTCTGGAAACACCATATATTTT.

This clonotype was seen only a few times. The chain carries TRBV20-1 and TRBJ2-5; D gene uncertain. The CDR3 is 12 amino acids. The V end was cut by 7 bases, the J end by 2 bases, with 11 bases between. The germline gives CDR1 DFQATT, CDR2 SNEGSKA (reference sequence). The CDR3 DNA reads TGCAGTGGAGGCTGGCGACAAGAGACCCAGTACTTC. Amino acid sequence: CSGGWRQETQYF.

This clonotype came up many times. V gene TRBV11-2 combines with J gene TRBJ2-1; D ambiguous. Looked up from germline, CDR1 is SGHAT and CDR2 is FQNNGV. The CDR3 is 14 residues long. The V gene lost 1 base and the J gene lost 5 bases, with 9 bases spanning the gap. CDR3 loop: CASSLAAGDNEQFF. The CDR3 nucleotides are TGTGCCAGCAGCTTAGCGGCAGGAGACAATGAGCAGTTCTTC.

This clonotype came up a few times. The chain employs TRBV4-3 and TRBJ2-1; no definite D call. Germline-derived CDR1 and CDR2 are LGHNA and YSLEER. V was trimmed by 4 bases and J by 3 bases, leaving 10 bases between them. The CDR3 contains 14 residues. The DNA for the CDR3 is TGCGCCAGCAGCCCGAACGGCCGCTACAATGAGCAGTTCTTC. This sequence encodes CASSPNGRYNEQFF.

This clonotype was seen many times. The V and J genes are TRBV7-6 and TRBJ1-1; D gene uncertain. Trimming took off 0 bases at V and 1 base at J, with 3 bases between the two ends. From germline, CDR1 is SGHVS and CDR2 FNYEAQ. This CDR3 contains 13 residues. The chain's CDR3 is CASSLAQNTEAFF. Here the CDR3 DNA reads TGTGCCAGCAGCTTAGCCCAGAACACTGAAGCTTTCTTT.

The chain joins TRBV7-8 to TRBJ2-1; a possible D gene is TRBD1 (7 bases). Germline CDR1 SGHVS, CDR2 FQNEAQ. The CDR3 sequence is 15 residues long. Trimming removed 4 bases from V and 6 bases from J, with 16 bases in between. The CDR3 here is CASSSRQGGPNEQFF. The CDR3 nucleotides are TGTGCCAGCAGCTCCCGACAGGGAGGTCCCAATGAGCAGTTCTTC.

The chain couples TRBV30 to TRBJ1-5, with 10 bases matching TRBD1. This CDR3 region has 13 residues. From germline, CDR1 is GTSNPN and CDR2 SVGIG (reference sequence). The V gene end was trimmed by 3 bases and the J gene end by 7 bases; junction bases not matched to a gene: 3. In DNA form, the CDR3 reads TGTGCCTGGAGCGGACAGGGGGAACAGCCCCAGCATTTT. It is translated as CAWSGQGEQPQHF.

Many counts were recorded for this clonotype. V usage is TRBV10-3 and J usage is TRBJ1-1; D unclear. CDR3 length: 12 amino acids. Germline V gene data show CDR1 as ENHRY and CDR2 as SYGVKD. V lost 8 bases to trimming and J lost 6 bases, with 13 bases between them. CDR3 region: CAIQTDGSEAFF. The CDR3 DNA reads TGTGCCATCCAGACGGATGGGTCTGAAGCTTTCTTT.

The V gene is TRBV15, the J gene TRBJ2-2, with TRBD2 as a possible D gene (5 bases). The CDR3 spans 14 residues. V was shortened by 0 bases and J by 6 bases, with 8 bases between the two germline ends. CDR1 is LNHNV and CDR2 is YYDKDF in the germline V gene (reference sequence). The CDR3 sequence: CATSRDLGAGELFF. The CDR3 nucleotides are TGTGCCACCAGCAGAGATCTCGGGGCCGGGGAGCTGTTTTTT.

This clonotype came up a few times. DNA for the CDR3: TGCGCCAGCAGCGACAGGGCCCCGGGAGCCAACGTCCTGACTTTC. Its translation is CASSDRAPGANVLTF. The V call is TRBV5-1, the J call TRBJ2-6; 7 positions agree with TRBD1. After removal of 4 bases from V and 7 bases from J, the junction contained 8 bases not matched to a gene. In germline, CDR1 is SGHRS, CDR2 YFSETQ. This CDR3 region has 15 residues.

This sequence joins TRBV29-1 and TRBJ2-5; 7 bases map to TRBD2. The germline V gene has CDR1 SQVTM and CDR2 ANQGSEA. V lost 4 bases, J lost 5 bases, and 7 bases stayed unmatched. The CDR3 contains 13 residues. The CDR3 loop reads CSVVYVGGETQYF. The DNA for the CDR3 is TGCAGCGTTGTGTACGTCGGGGGGGAGACCCAGTACTTC.

V and J are TRBV5-1 and TRBJ1-1, with 8 bases fitting TRBD1. CDR3 length: 16 amino acids. Trimming took 7 bases from V and 0 from J; bases not matched to a gene: 11. Germline CDR1 is SGHRS and CDR2 is YFSETQ. CDR3 DNA: TGCGCCAGCGCGCGGCAGGGGGCGAACCTGAACACTGAAGCTTTCTTT. Translating it yields CASARQGANLNTEAFF.

This clonotype was observed a handful of times. V is TRBV6-5 and J is TRBJ2-7, with D maybe TRBD1 (6 bases). Germline values: CDR1 MNHEY, CDR2 SVGAGI. With 6 bases removed from V and 3 bases from J, the gap between germline ends came to 24 bases. The length of the CDR3 is 17 residues. This CDR3 is CASSPQGTHLLYYEQYV. The CDR3, as DNA: TGTGCCAGCAGCCCCCAGGGGACGCATCTCCTTTACTACGAGCAGTACGTC.

The chain has TRBV27 and TRBJ2-7; D possibly corresponds to TRBD2 (5 bases). The germline V and J ends were trimmed by 8 bases and 3 bases, with 17 bases remaining between them. The CDR3 totals 14 residues. Per the germline V gene, CDR1 is MNHEY and CDR2 is SMNVEV (reference sequence). The CDR3 is CASSYGLKHYEQYV. The CDR3 nucleotides read TGTGCCAGCTCATATGGACTGAAGCACTACGAGCAGTACGTC.

The gene calls are TRBV6-5 and TRBJ2-7; tentatively, D is TRBD1 (6 bases). The CDR3 runs to 14 residues. Germline V lookup: CDR1 MNHEY, CDR2 SVGAGI. V lost 6 bases and J lost 4, with 16 bases in between. CDR3 amino acids: CASSHGGTGYEQYV. DNA of the CDR3: TGTGCCAGCAGCCACGGTGGTACAGGGTACGAGCAGTACGTC.

This clonotype was seen more than once but under ten times. The chain combines TRBV11-3 with TRBJ2-4; D is possibly TRBD1 (7 bases). Trimming shortened V by 1 base and J by 6 bases, and 10 bases separated the two germline ends. The CDR3 runs 14 residues. Germline lookup yields CDR1 SGHNT and CDR2 YENEEA. The CDR3 sequence: CASSLGGDRNIQYF. In DNA, the CDR3 is TGTGCCAGCAGCTTAGGCGGGGACAGAAACATTCAGTACTTC. Based on the CDR3 plus reference TRBV11-3 and TRBJ2-4, the full variable domain is EAGVVQSPRYKIIEKKQPVAFWCNPISGHNTLYWYLQNLGQGPELLIRYENEEAVDDSQLPKDRFSAERLKGVDSTLKIQPAELGDSAVYLCASSLGGDRNIQYFGAGTRLSVL.

The CDR3 sequence: CASSQDRPWGSYEQYF. The CDR3 bases are TGCGCCAGCAGCCAAGATCGACCCTGGGGCTCCTACGAGCAGTACTTC. The V call is TRBV4-1, the J call TRBJ2-7; no reliable D call. Germline V gene data show CDR1 as MGHRA and CDR2 as YSYEKL. The CDR3 consists of 16 residues. Trimming removed 0 bases at V and 0 bases at J, with 12 bases between.

This clonotype was detected only a few times. This chain links TRBV7-3 with TRBJ2-3; 8 nucleotides line up with TRBD2. The trim removed 2 bases at V and 1 base at J, leaving 8 bases unmatched. Germline CDR1 and CDR2: SGHTA and FQGTGA. This CDR3 spans 17 amino acids. The CDR3 protein is CASSLFEAGVGTDTQYF. The CDR3 nucleotides read TGTGCCAGCAGCTTATTTGAAGCGGGGGTTGGCACAGATACGCAGTATTTT. Looking up the rest from reference TRBV7-3 and TRBJ2-3 gives the full variable domain: GAGVSQTPSNKVTEKGKYVELRCDPISGHTALYWYRQSLGQGPEFLIYFQGTGAADDSGLPNDRFFAVRPEGSVSTLKIQRTERGDSAVYLCASSLFEAGVGTDTQYFGPGTRLTVL.

The J gene is TRBJ1-1, the V gene TRBV29-1; D gene ambiguous. The CDR3 covers 12 residues. From germline, CDR1 is SQVTM and CDR2 ANQGSEA. The V end was cut by 4 bases, the J end by 1 base, with 7 bases between. CDR3 region: CSVVWGNTEAFF. The CDR3, as DNA: TGCAGCGTTGTTTGGGGGAACACTGAAGCTTTCTTT.

Only a few counts were recorded for this clonotype. This sequence joins TRBV7-9 and TRBJ1-1; D is uncertain. Germline V gene lookup returns CDR1 SEHNR and CDR2 FQNEAQ (reference sequence). The CDR3 runs to 15 residues. V lost 5 bases and J 0 bases, leaving 13 bases between the germline ends. The CDR3 protein is CASSPIGRMNTEAFF. The DNA for the CDR3 is TGTGCCAGCAGCCCCATAGGGCGCATGAACACTGAAGCTTTCTTT.

This clonotype has just a few counts. The gene calls are TRBV4-1 and TRBJ2-5; 10 bases fit TRBD1. Germline trimming cut 3 bases from V and 5 bases from J; bases unmatched to any gene: 9. Germline V gene data show CDR1 as MGHRA and CDR2 as YSYEKL. The CDR3 extends over 16 amino acids. CDR3: CASSQGQGMRVETQYF. The CDR3 nucleotides read TGCGCCAGCAGCCAGGGACAGGGGATGAGGGTGGAGACCCAGTACTTC.

This rearrangement joins TRBV2 to TRBJ2-7; 7 bases match TRBD2. Germline V gene data show CDR1 as SNHLY and CDR2 as FYNNEI. The CDR3 extends over 11 amino acids. Losses at the gene ends were 7 bases for V and 3 bases for J; bases not matched to a gene: 0. The CDR3 nucleotides read TGTGCCAGCACTAGCGGCTACGAGCAGTACTTC. This encodes CASTSGYEQYF.

This clonotype was observed a few times. The rearrangement joins TRBV20-1 to TRBJ1-5; D unclear. The CDR3 length is 14 residues. Germline lookup yields CDR1 DFQATT and CDR2 SNEGSKA (reference sequence). Trimming pared 5 bases from V and 0 bases from J, leaving 11 bases between. CDR3 region: CSAQPPYSNQPQHF. The CDR3 DNA reads TGCAGTGCTCAACCGCCTTATAGCAATCAGCCCCAGCATTTT.

The chain has TRBV24-1 and TRBJ1-5, with 9 positions matching TRBD1. CDR3 length: 13 amino acids. The junction had 2 bases not matched to a gene; V was cut back by 6 bases and J by 6 bases. The germline V gene encodes CDR1 KGHDR and CDR2 SFDVKD. The CDR3 is CATSYRGPQPQHF. The CDR3, as DNA: TGTGCCACCAGTTACAGGGGGCCTCAGCCCCAGCATTTT.

This chain joins TRBV4-3 and TRBJ2-6, with D hard to call. The CDR3 spans 14 residues. Per the germline V gene, CDR1 is LGHNA and CDR2 is YSLEER. Trimming pared 0 bases from V and 9 bases from J, leaving 9 bases between. The CDR3 nucleotides read TGCGCCAGCAGCCAAGAATTACAGAGCAACGTCCTGACTTTC. Protein product: CASSQELQSNVLTF.

The chain is built from TRBV4-1 and TRBJ2-1; no clear D gene. Trimming removed 5 bases from V and 4 bases from J, with 15 bases in between. Per the germline V gene, CDR1 is MGHRA and CDR2 is YSYEKL. The CDR3 runs to 15 residues. The CDR3 protein is CASSYGLRGYNEQFF. CDR3 DNA: TGCGCCAGCAGCTATGGCCTCAGAGGTTACAATGAGCAGTTCTTC.

This clonotype was picked up a small number of times. The V gene is TRBV28, the J gene TRBJ2-6; 7 bases match TRBD1. Germline V gene data show CDR1 as MDHEN and CDR2 as SYDVKM. The CDR3 runs to 14 residues. V gave up 8 bases and J gave up 2 bases; unmatched junction bases: 3. The CDR3 DNA follows: TGTGCCAGCCGCGACAGGGCTGGGGCCAACGTCCTGACTTTC. It encodes CASRDRAGANVLTF.

The V and J genes are TRBV7-2 and TRBJ2-5; D is uncertain. Germline V gene lookup returns CDR1 SGHTA and CDR2 FQGNSA. The CDR3 consists of 14 residues. The V and J ends lost 4 bases and 3 bases respectively, with 12 bases between them. The CDR3 loop reads CASSSVWRKETQYF. In DNA, the CDR3 is TGTGCCAGCAGCTCGGTCTGGCGGAAAGAGACCCAGTACTTC.

This clonotype was seen a handful of times. The V gene is TRBV2, the J gene TRBJ2-7; D unclear. CDR1 is SNHLY and CDR2 is FYNNEI in the germline V gene. The CDR3 is made up of 18 amino acids. V was cut by 1 base and J by 4 bases, with 23 bases left in between. The CDR3 reads CASSEESGSSDRWYEQYF. For the CDR3, the DNA is TGTGCCAGCAGTGAAGAGTCGGGTAGCAGCGACCGCTGGTACGAGCAGTACTTC.